These 12 T cell receptor beta chains were all obtained from the same sample, sequenced in a study of blood T cell repertoires in COVID-19. Repertoires were generated with immunoSEQ multiplex PCR, while TCRdb's copy carries only in-frame clones and drops some. The repertoire holds about 160,000 clones, with roughly 82% as singletons. The source material was peripheral blood. The receptor set was obtained from a woman aged 40 to 49 with COVID-19, enrolled during active disease.

The J gene is TRBJ1-2, the V gene TRBV7-8, with D possibly TRBD1 on 6 matching bases. CDR1 and CDR2 from the germline V gene are SGHVS and FQNEAQ. The CDR3 totals 17 residues. The ends were cut back, 3 bases at V and 4 bases at J, with 21 bases in the middle. Here the CDR3 reads CASSFFALVSDSYGYTF. CDR3 in DNA: TGTGCCAGCAGCTTTTTCGCTCTTGTCTCGGACAGCTATGGCTACACCTTC.

This chain links TRBV4-2 with TRBJ2-7, with TRBD2 matching 9 bases. Germline lookup yields CDR1 LGHNA and CDR2 YNFKEQ. CDR3 length: 14 amino acids. V dropped 1 base and J dropped 5; count of bases not matched to a gene: 3. CDR3 sequence (DNA): TGTGCCAGCAGCCAAGGGGGACTAGCCGACGAGCAGTACTTC. Its protein product is CASSQGGLADEQYF.

This chain connects TRBV2 to TRBJ1-5; 7 bases agree with TRBD1. Germline V CDR1 and CDR2: SNHLY, FYNNEI. Germline trimming cut 2 bases from V and 6 bases from J; bases unmatched to any gene: 7. This CDR3 is 15 amino acids long. The CDR3, as DNA: TGTGCCAGCAGTGAATGGGGGACAGCCTCTCAGCCCCAGCATTTT. Protein product: CASSEWGTASQPQHF.

The CDR3: CASSEALTGYGYTF. DNA of the CDR3: TGTGCCAGCAGTGAAGCTCTTACAGGTTATGGCTACACCTTC. V gene TRBV2 combines with J gene TRBJ1-2; possible D gene TRBD1, 5 bases. V lost 0 bases and J lost 5, with 10 bases in between. CDR1 SNHLY and CDR2 FYNNEI come from the germline V gene. CDR3 length equals 14 residues.

The J gene is TRBJ2-3, the V gene TRBV2; TRBD1 is a possible D gene (6 bases). In germline, CDR1 is SNHLY, CDR2 FYNNEI. V was pared by 6 bases and J by 0 bases, with 10 bases between. This CDR3 contains 14 residues. In DNA, the CDR3 is TGTGCCAGCAGCGCCGGACAGAGCACAGATACGCAGTATTTT. Its protein is CASSAGQSTDTQYF.

The rearrangement links TRBV9 to TRBJ1-6, with D unresolved. V was pared by 0 bases and J by 7 bases, with 8 bases between. Germline CDR1 reads SGDLS; CDR2 reads YYNGEE. The CDR3 length is 14 residues. CDR3 DNA sequence: TGTGCCAGCAGCGTAGAGCTGCTGAATTCACCCCTCCACTTT. It is translated as CASSVELLNSPLHF.

This chain uses TRBV7-6 with TRBJ1-1; D is unclear. V gave up 0 bases and J gave up 7 bases, with 9 bases separating them. The CDR3 consists of 13 residues. Per germline, CDR1 SGHVS and CDR2 FNYEAQ. CDR3 protein: CASSLAPGSEAFF. CDR3 DNA sequence: TGTGCCAGCAGCTTAGCCCCGGGTAGTGAAGCTTTCTTT.

The CDR3 protein is CASSLIGGHEQFF. The CDR3 bases are TGTGCCAGCAGCCTCATCGGGGGTCATGAGCAGTTCTTC. This chain joins TRBV11-1 and TRBJ2-1; D is possibly TRBD2 (6 bases). V dropped 5 bases and J dropped 8 bases, with 13 bases sitting between them. The CDR3 sequence is 13 residues long. In germline, CDR1 is SGHAT, CDR2 FQDESV (reference sequence).

This clone has only one observation. The chain has TRBV5-1 and TRBJ1-3; D remains unclear. In germline, CDR1 is SGHRS, CDR2 YFSETQ. This CDR3 spans 14 amino acids. V shed 5 bases and J shed 8 bases, with 17 bases lying between them. The CDR3 region is CASRRTIPGDTIYF. The CDR3 DNA reads as TGCGCCAGCAGACGGACTATTCCCGGGGACACCATATATTTT.

The chain employs TRBV7-2 and TRBJ2-1, with D possibly being TRBD2 (5 bases). Trimming took off 5 bases at V and 9 bases at J, with 20 bases between the two ends. CDR1 is SGHTA and CDR2 is FQGNSA in the germline V gene. The length of the CDR3 is 15 residues. The CDR3 bases are TGTGCCAGCAGCCCGCGGGCCGACCCCCTGGGTGAGCAGTTCTTC. Its translation is CASSPRADPLGEQFF.

This chain uses TRBV25-1 with TRBJ2-5; perhaps TRBD1 as D (5 bases). This CDR3 is 14 amino acids long. Germline lookup yields CDR1 MGHDK and CDR2 SYGVNS. V lost 1 base, J lost 3 bases, and 9 bases lay in between. The CDR3 is CASSEFRVEETQYF. CDR3 sequence (DNA): TGTGCCAGCAGTGAATTCAGGGTAGAAGAGACCCAGTACTTC.

This sequence joins TRBV12-3 or TRBV12-4 and TRBJ1-1; 9 bases match TRBD1. V dropped 8 bases and J dropped 11; count of bases not matched to a gene: 9. The CDR3 loop spans 12 amino acids. CDR3 sequence reads: CASRQKGQGAFF. The CDR3 DNA is TGTGCCAGCCGACAGAAGGGACAGGGTGCTTTCTTT.